This T cell receptor (beta chain) was recorded in a study of blood T cells in healthy people across ages (dated by TCRdb to about 2015). Broadly, across the study: In model experiments, template switching captured roughly one uniquely barcoded TCR beta cDNA molecule for every two T cells. To track age-related changes in TCR beta repertoire diversity, the study relied on deep sequencing normalized with unique cDNA molecular identifiers. The donors were divided into four age groups: young (average roughly 15 years), middle-aged (almost 40), aged (around 59) and long-lived (roughly 82). For two donors (one aged 18 to 30 and one aged 80 or older), the study analyzed two additional independent replicas of 1 million unique cDNA reads from the same blood draw. To avoid experimental bias, donors of different ages were spread randomly across the sequencing lanes.

The receptor library was made with 5' RACE. Sequencing was carried out with an Illumina HiSeq 2500. The second PCR ran for roughly 6 to 11 cycles and used a J-beta primer mix along with a sample-barcoded 5' primer. A unique molecular identifier was introduced onto each TCR beta cDNA molecule by a template-switch 5' adaptor carrying 12 random nucleotides. Each sample yielded at least 3 million CDR3-containing paired-end reads. First-strand cDNA was synthesized from all RNA with the Mint cDNA synthesis kit, primed by a TRBC-specific oligonucleotide. After uracil-DNA glycosylase treatment, a first 18-cycle PCR used universal primers M1SS and BC2_uni_R on all cDNA. On the authors' methods: Normalization of each sample was performed by random selection of 1 million high-quality reads, each carrying a distinct molecular identifier. Instead of being binned into consensus sequences, reads with shared molecular identifiers were discarded. MiTCR, run with a Q25 quality threshold and the strictest error-elimination algorithm, handled CDR3 identification, clonotype clustering and error correction. A nonparametric unseen species model using Euler transformation provided a lower-bound estimate of total TCR beta diversity. TCRdb reprocessed the public reads (quality trimming at Q25 with fastp, clone calling with MiXCR) and kept in-frame beta chains. Each CDR3 protein gets just one entry, which takes the most common genes and DNA from the rows behind it. None of the V and J calls come from the authors' own analysis; TCRdb made them. The sample data list over 1,500,000 distinct CDR3 sequences, and about 49% of these were observed just once. The ten largest clones represent 2.1% of the sample.

What the work shows at the level of the full study, not this receptor alone: Bulk unsorted PBMC profiling prevented conclusive comparison of naive and antigen-experienced compartments. Observed TCR beta diversity per million T cells fell roughly linearly with age, and a significant reduction was already apparent by age around 40. The percentage of naive T cells measured by flow cytometry correlated strongly with observed TCR beta diversity. The long-lived group showed more naive CD4+ T cells, fewer expanded clones and increased TCR diversity than the aged group, suggesting age selection. Estimates of total diversity based on one million sequenced T cells were considered lower bounds and underestimates. Because the CMV infection status of the donors was unknown, age-related changes in expanded clonotypes may potentially have been confounded.

CDR1 SGHRS and CDR2 YFSETQ were looked up in the germline V gene. Spanning cysteine to phenylalanine, the CDR3 consists of 15 amino acids. This entry keeps only the CDR3 DNA: 45 bases, framed from base 1. At the junction V is shortened by 2 bases and J by 4 bases, with 10 bases in between. Donors were under 40 systemically healthy Caucasian individuals from Russia aged roughly 6 to 100 years. Around 9.9 milliliters of peripheral blood were collected from each donor into EDTA-treated Vacutainer tubes. Ficoll-Paque density-gradient centrifugation was used to isolate PBMCs, with at least 6 million per sample. Total RNA was extracted from PBMCs with Trizol reagent, with at least 5 micrograms obtained per sample. For every donor, an aliquot of PBMCs went through flow cytometry to measure the percentages of naive CD45RAhigh/CD27high T cells. Of note for this clonotype: It lacks a known antigen. Base-call qualities are not available, and no considerably larger clone is one nucleotide away.

The chain couples TRBV5-1 to TRBJ2-6; the D gene assignment is perhaps TRBD1 or TRBD2, with each matching 5 bases. The TCR comes from a woman between 35 and 50 years old in good health. Sequenced: blood. The encoded CDR3 is CASSFEGLGANVLTF. The nucleotide sequence is given as TGCGCCAGCAGCTTCGAGGGGCTCGGGGCCAACGTCCTGACTTTC. Joined to the reference TRBV5-1 and TRBJ2-6 proteins, this CDR3 gives the full variable domain: KAGVTQTPRYLIKTRGQQVTLSCSPISGHRSVSWYQQTPGQGLQFLFEYFSETQRNKGNFPGRFSGRQFSNSRSEMNVSTLELGDSALYLCASSFEGLGANVLTFGAGSRLTVL.